These 15 T cell receptor beta chains share one sample of origin, sequenced in a study of blood T cell repertoires in COVID-19. Measured with immunoSEQ multiplex PCR; TCRdb has only the in-frame clones, and not every one. The table records under 200,000 clones, roughly 87% of them present only once. Sequences were obtained from peripheral blood. The receptor source for this set is a woman aged 60-75 years who had recovered from COVID-19.

The chain recombines TRBV9 with TRBJ1-2, with TRBD1 matching 7 bases. The length of the CDR3 is 16 residues. Trimming took 2 bases from V and 2 from J; bases not matched to a gene: 9. Germline assignment: CDR1 SGDLS and CDR2 YYNGEE. CDR3 region: CASSVGGGEGNYGYTF. The CDR3 region has the DNA TGTGCCAGCAGCGTTGGAGGGGGCGAGGGGAACTATGGCTACACCTTC.

This clone was observed a few times. The chain uses TRBV19 and TRBJ2-3; maybe TRBD1 (5 bases). Trimming cost V 4 bases and J 5 bases, with 13 bases left between them. Germline CDR1 LNHDA, CDR2 SQIVND (reference sequence). CDR3 size: 14 residues. In DNA form, the CDR3 reads TGTGCCAGTAGTACGGGCAGGGATGGAGATACGCAGTATTTT. This encodes CASSTGRDGDTQYF.

The V call is TRBV2, the J call TRBJ2-2; TRBD2 agrees at 9 bases. This CDR3 has 16 residues. V gave up 5 bases and J gave up 7 bases; unmatched junction bases: 11. Germline V gives CDR1 SNHLY, CDR2 FYNNEI. Here the CDR3 reads CASSPSGTSLVGELFF. CDR3 DNA: TGTGCCAGCAGTCCATCCGGGACTAGCCTGGTCGGGGAGCTGTTTTTT.

As to this clone: The same CDR3 arises from other DNA sequences in this sample as well. The genes are TRBV5-1 and TRBJ2-7; D remains ambiguous. CDR3 size: 13 residues. Germline-derived CDR1 and CDR2 are SGHRS and YFSETQ. V was pared by 2 bases and J by 3 bases, with 9 bases between. The CDR3 here is CASSLRGDYEQYF. CDR3 nucleotides: TGCGCCAGCAGCTTAAGAGGAGACTACGAGCAGTACTTC.

This sequence joins TRBV6-5 and TRBJ2-3; 8 bases match TRBD2. The V gene end was trimmed by 6 bases and the J gene end by 2 bases; junction bases not matched to a gene: 4. Germline-derived CDR1 and CDR2 are MNHEY and SVGAGI. CDR3 length equals 14 residues. CDR3: CASRAGATTDTQYF. CDR3 bases: TGTGCCAGCAGAGCGGGAGCGACCACAGATACGCAGTATTTT.

The V and J genes are TRBV7-9 and TRBJ1-1; the match to TRBD1 covers 11 bases. In germline, CDR1 is SEHNR, CDR2 FQNEAQ (reference sequence). CDR3 length: 16 amino acids. Unmatched junction bases numbered 13, after V lost 6 bases and J lost 7 bases. The CDR3 protein is CASSPSYRTGGFEAFF. CDR3 DNA sequence: TGTGCCAGCAGTCCGAGTTATCGGACAGGGGGCTTTGAAGCTTTCTTT.

The chain has TRBV6-5 and TRBJ2-7, with 7 bases that match TRBD1. J lost 3 bases, V lost 6 bases, and 11 bases had no gene match. This CDR3 contains 15 residues. CDR1 is MNHEY and CDR2 is SVGAGI in the germline V gene. CDR3 loop: CASRNAETGYYEQYF. CDR3 in DNA: TGTGCCAGCAGGAATGCGGAGACAGGGTACTACGAGCAGTACTTC.

The chain joins TRBV28 to TRBJ1-2, with 8 bases fitting TRBD1. In germline, CDR1 is MDHEN, CDR2 SYDVKM. Unmatched junction bases numbered 5, after V lost 5 bases and J lost 6 bases. This CDR3 comprises 13 residues. The CDR3 DNA is TGTGCCAGCAGTGTACAGGGGGTTCATGGCTACACCTTC. Translating gives CASSVQGVHGYTF.

The rearrangement uses TRBV2 and TRBJ2-5; 9 nucleotides agree with TRBD1. This CDR3 spans 15 amino acids. Germline V CDR1 and CDR2: SNHLY, FYNNEI. The J segment lost 2 bases and the V segment lost 4 bases, leaving 5 bases of the junction unmatched. CDR3 residues: CASSALTGGQETQYF. The CDR3 coding sequence is TGTGCCAGCAGTGCCCTGACAGGGGGACAAGAGACCCAGTACTTC.

The CDR3 nucleotides read TGTGCCAGGGAGGGCAAAGACTATGGCTACACCTTC. Its translation: CAREGKDYGYTF. V is TRBV9 and J is TRBJ1-2, with D unresolved. The CDR3 has 12 residues. The V gene lost 8 bases and the J gene lost 3 bases, with 11 bases spanning the gap. Germline V lookup: CDR1 SGDLS, CDR2 YYNGEE.

V gene TRBV18 combines with J gene TRBJ1-1; unclear D gene. The V and J ends lost 5 bases and 3 bases respectively, with 10 bases between them. The CDR3 spans 13 residues. Germline CDR1 KGHSH, CDR2 LQKENI. The CDR3 loop reads CASSDSFDTEAFF. The CDR3 DNA follows: TGTGCCAGCTCAGACTCCTTCGACACTGAAGCTTTCTTT.

The rearrangement uses TRBV19 and TRBJ1-5; tentative D call: TRBD1 (5 bases). Germline CDR1 and CDR2: LNHDA and SQIVND (reference sequence). The CDR3 totals 14 residues. The V end was cut by 4 bases, the J end by 0 bases, with 7 bases between. CDR3 sequence: CASSRQNSNQPQHF. The DNA for the CDR3 is TGTGCCAGTAGTAGACAGAATAGCAATCAGCCCCAGCATTTT.

The chain links TRBV18 to TRBJ2-1, with a possible D match to TRBD2 (5 bases). With 3 bases removed from V and 6 bases from J, the gap between germline ends came to 18 bases. Germline V gene sequence: CDR1 KGHSH, CDR2 LQKENI. The CDR3 has 16 amino acids. The CDR3 DNA reads TGTGCCAGCTCACCGCCCGGACTCCGCTCAACCAATGAGCAGTTCTTC. Its translation: CASSPPGLRSTNEQFF.

This chain links TRBV11-2 with TRBJ2-7; D perhaps matches TRBD2 (6 bases). The germline V gene has CDR1 SGHAT and CDR2 FQNNGV. The CDR3 extends over 15 amino acids. Trimming pared 5 bases from V and 0 bases from J, leaving 14 bases between. The CDR3, as DNA: TGTGCCAGCAGCGAGGGACTGACGAGCTCCTACGAGCAGTACTTC. Protein sequence: CASSEGLTSSYEQYF.

The table lists this clone with a count of one. The rearrangement uses TRBV5-4 and TRBJ2-7, with 11 bases fitting TRBD2. J was trimmed by 9 bases and V by 5 bases; bases with no gene match: 13. The CDR3 is 15 amino acids. Per the germline V gene, CDR1 is SGHNT and CDR2 is YYREEE (reference sequence). CDR3 sequence: CASSLAGGPSIRQYF. DNA of the CDR3: TGTGCCAGCAGTCTAGCGGGGGGCCCCTCCATTAGGCAGTACTTC.